This T cell receptor (beta chain) was found in a study of cytomegalovirus exposure and HLA in healthy donors (dated by TCRdb to between 2016 and 2019). Some background on the complete study: According to an earlier analysis of several hundred of the donors, about 180 million T cells yielded some 110 million unique TCR beta sequences and 250 to 350 Gb of sequence data. Donor age, sex, ethnicity and CMV serostatus were collected together with the repertoire data. Among some 400 genotyped donors of the cohort, an average of around 240,000 unique TCR beta nucleotide sequences was sequenced per donor, of which about 19% were non-productive. All discovery cohort repertoires had been generated on a single sequencing platform. Of the 300 to 450 genotyped donors, about 84% fell in the genetic ancestry cluster associated with self-reported Caucasian donors. Several DR-DQ haplotypes were treated as single units for association and clustering because of strong linkage in the cohort. Typing coverage varied by locus: roughly 629-630 donors for A, B, C, DRB1 and DQB1; some 520 for DQA1; some 610 for DPA1; roughly 450 for DPB1. The T cell repertoires of roughly 660 subjects were profiled by immunosequencing and related to cytomegalovirus serostatus. In an earlier analysis of 550 to 700 of the donors, high-throughput TCR beta sequencing was used to judge whether each TCR beta V gene segment behaved as functional or pseudogenic. In a later analysis, previously published TCR beta repertoires from more than 500 donors were re-analyzed and high-resolution HLA genotyping was added so that TCR occurrence patterns could be studied. Rather than using new phenotypic data, the later analysis identified candidate immune exposures from TCR beta sequences and from how often those sequences occurred across donors. Genome-wide SNP genotypes for about 60% of the roughly 700 donors were used in a later genetic analysis, which treated that subset as a discovery cohort. Class I and class II HLA loci were covered by the typing at four-digit resolution. High-throughput TCR immunosequencing, statistical association of individual TCRs with disease status, and machine learning were combined to predict cytomegalovirus infection status. In addition to the first cohort of around 670 subjects, a separate validation cohort of 100 to 150 different subjects was used. The study aimed to test whether cataloging public T cell receptors could reveal signatures of past pathogen exposure. Roughly 300 gigabases of sequencing data and roughly 81 million unique TCR sequences made up an early release that covered some 640 HLA-typed donors. Study-wide conclusions, independent of this receptor: Most TCR sequences were observed very rarely across donors, whereas some public TCRs were present in many individuals. A later analysis found that most CMV-associated TCR beta chains appeared HLA-restricted, with HLA associations seemingly driven largely by CMV exposure. In an earlier analysis of about 600 of the donors, most TCR beta V segments appeared in productive rearrangements about 90% or about 30% of the time, broadly matching IMGT annotations. The presence/absence analyses assumed that sequencing depth was roughly uniform across donors, and that assumption may not be true. When HLA alleles, especially DR and DQ, strongly co-occurred, TCR associations were difficult to assign to individual alleles. A group of highly shared sequence variants was considered likely to be a technical artifact of the sequencing pipeline. Because the 87-base-pair reads could not distinguish some IMGT-functional V segments, including TRBV6-2 and TRBV6-3, those segments were excluded. In a later analysis, HLA-associated TCR beta chains were found to be more clonally expanded and to have lower generation probabilities than equally common non-associated chains. Fewer than 20 rarely observed V segments, including chromosome 9 orphons, were excluded from the earlier analysis of just under 600 of the donors because counts were too low. A later analysis found that TCR association rates varied across HLA loci, with DRB1 alleles showing the most associated TCRs and HLA-C alleles the fewest. Because HLA typing was unavailable for some donors at each locus, only the typed subset was used in association tests. In a later analysis, some 17,000 TCR beta sequences were associated with specific HLA alleles at a false discovery rate of 0.05. Compared with the roughly 720-donor mean, donors in an Asian-associated ancestry cluster had fewer N-insertions in productive TCRs, according to a later genetic analysis. A further reported finding was that TCR beta sequences accurately predicted the HLA-A and HLA-B alleles for most subjects in the first cohort. The only immune exposure information available for the cohort was CMV serostatus. Linkage disequilibrium might explain the correlated functional status among segregating V segments, but an unknown experimental factor could not be ruled out. The study gave a list of 150 to 200 TCR beta chains associated with cytomegalovirus. The cohort was sequenced for TCR beta chains only, and without alpha or paired-chain data the features that could be detected were limited. In both the original and validation cohorts, the classifier was reported to diagnose cytomegalovirus status with high specificity and sensitivity. V-gene and J-gene trimming of TCR beta chains was associated with a missense DCLRE1C variant in a later genetic analysis, and the association was replicated in an independent cohort. Three of the identified cytomegalovirus-associated TCR beta chains were confirmed in vitro to be specific for cytomegalovirus antigens. It was suggested by the authors that the approach could potentially be generalized to other disease states and immunological phenotypes. According to a later analysis, parvovirus B19, influenza, CMV and Epstein-Barr virus appeared linked to several top co-occurrence clusters.

The receptor library was made with the immunoSEQ multiplex PCR assay. For the multiplex PCR, a mixture combining 60 forward primers for TCR Vbeta segments and 13 reverse primers for TCR Jbeta segments was used. The CDR3 region of rearranged TCR beta genes was amplified from genomic DNA with a multiplex PCR assay. Amplified TCR beta libraries were sequenced as 87-base-pair reads on the Illumina HiSeq System. The study's processing was this. In a later analysis, tens of millions of unique TCR beta chains were counted across the 500 to 850 repertoires, and about 10 million of these chains were shared by at least two donors. A nearest-neighbor algorithm error-corrected the raw reads and collapsed the reads into unique sequences, merging closely related sequences to remove PCR and sequencing errors. V, D and J gene segments were assigned by aligning CDR3 sequences to IMGT reference sequences. For a sequence to be retained, a match of at least six nucleotides to both a V gene segment and a J gene segment was required. A rearrangement counted as productive if the CDR3 had no stop codons and remained in frame with V and J, and every other rearrangement counted as non-productive. CDR3 was defined according to IMGT convention as the region running from the second conserved V-encoded cysteine to the conserved J-encoded phenylalanine. In an earlier analysis of around 540 of the donors, sequences lacking an unambiguous match to a single V gene segment were excluded. In an earlier analysis of approximately 590 of the donors, a V segment was called functional when productive rearrangements were above 56.7%, and segregating when the standard deviation between donors exceeded 5%. A statistical classification framework was built for diagnosing cytomegalovirus status from the catalog of TCR beta chain sequences. A later analysis assigned V and J genes by comparing TCR nucleotide sequences with IMGT/GENE-DB human TR gene sequences. In a later analysis, CDR3 sequences and most-parsimonious VDJ recombination scenarios were assigned using the TCRdist pipeline. In a later analysis, every TCR beta chain was defined by the combination of its CDR3 amino acid sequence and its V-gene family, and reads without a unique V-gene family were dropped. In a later analysis, approximately 590 highly shared, low-generation-probability nucleotide sequences were removed to address suspected cross-contamination and a sequencing artifact. For each public chain, a later analysis derived a clonal expansion index from normalized ranks of inferred template counts within each repertoire. A later analysis computed generation probabilities with a VDJ recombination model fitted to out-of-frame rearrangements, and checked the results against IGoR. A later analysis scored TCR-TCR, TCR-HLA and TCR-CMV co-occurrence with hypergeometric tests, applying a repertoire-size bias correction to TCR pairs. A later analysis estimated false discovery rates by permuting HLA or CMV assignments 20 times. A later analysis grouped co-occurring TCRs with DBSCAN, adding TCRdist sequence similarity when clustering within HLA-allele-positive subsets. For co-occurrence clustering, repertoires with fewer than 30,000 or more than 120,000 public chains were excluded, along with roughly 5 repertoires with anomalous nucleotide sharing. In TCRdb, the immuneACCESS table is reduced to in-frame sequences with V and J assigned. These tables do not hold every clone; where another copy was compared, an unresolved V gene accounts for under half, and the others remain unexplained. D and trimming come from the DNA, and the V and J calls and clone size come from that table. This sample holds around 150,000 clones; 60% to 80% were observed only once. Over 2% of the sample is in the top ten clones.

The CDR3 contains 15 residues, cysteine and phenylalanine counted. Kept here is only the CDR3 DNA, which spans 45 bases and is read in frame from base 1. The CDR1 and CDR2 encoded by the germline V gene (reference sequence) are SEHNR and FQNEAQ. Trimmed from V: 4 bases; trimmed from J: 5 bases; junction bases lacking a gene match: 6. In regard to this clone: Its cognate antigen has yet to be identified. No base-level quality is on record; no much larger clone is a single base apart.

In total, approximately 700 healthy bone marrow donors made up the cohort. All cohort members were sampled while nominally healthy, although unrecorded immune exposures were likely present. The donor was CMV seronegative and was included in the group of around 320 seronegative cohort members. A peripheral blood sample was provided by each donor, and peripheral blood mononuclear cells were used for TCR beta sequencing. Genomic DNA extraction from the blood cell samples was performed with the Qiagen DNeasy Blood Extraction Kit. The chain is encoded by TRBV7-9 joined to TRBJ2-1; TRBD1 fits 9 bases in the junction. The sample comprised PBMCs. This receptor was identified in a man in his thirties or forties in good health and CMV-seronegative. The CDR3 region: CASSSGQGTHNEQFF. The base sequence is TGTGCCAGCAGCTCCGGACAGGGGACTCACAATGAGCAGTTCTTC.